This is a list of T cell receptor beta chains from one sample in a study of blood T cell repertoires in COVID-19. Measured with immunoSEQ multiplex PCR; TCRdb has only the in-frame clones, and not every one. The table includes about 57,000 clones, around 80% detected once. Sequencing input: peripheral blood. These TCRs come from a woman aged 55 to 70 with acute or convalescent COVID-19. The CDR3 runs from the conserved cysteine through the conserved F or W. D genes are given only for firm matches. Where a row states a size, it is once, few, many or the class of an expanded clone; other rows omit it.

j_gene | v_gene | d_gene | abundance | CDR3nt | CDR3aa
TRBJ2-4 | TRBV19 | TRBD1 | many | TGTGCCAGTAGTCCCGGGACAGGTGGGAAACTAGCCAAAAACATTCAGTACTTC | CASSPGTGGKLAKNIQYF
TRBJ1-1 | TRBV10-3 | TRBD1 | few | TGTGCCATCAGCCGAACCACAGGGGACACTGAAGCTTTCTTT | CAISRTTGDTEAFF
TRBJ1-4 | TRBV5-8 | TRBD1 | few | TGTGCCAGCAGCTCCCCGGACAGGTTAAATGAAAAACTGTTTTTT | CASSSPDRLNEKLFF
TRBJ1-5 | TRBV21-1 | - | - | TGTGCCAGCAGCAGACAGGATTATCAGCCCCAGCATTTT | CASSRQDYQPQHF
TRBJ1-2 | TRBV2 | - | once | TGTGCCAGCGGACTGAGTCTCTTGAGATACACCTTC | CASGLSLLRYTF
TRBJ1-1 | TRBV7-2 | TRBD1 | few | TGTGCCAGCAGTTGGGGACAGGGGAACACTGAAGCTTTCTTT | CASSWGQGNTEAFF
TRBJ1-2 | TRBV20-1 | - | - | TGCAGTGCTCAGGGCACCTATGGCTACACCTTC | CSAQGTYGYTF
TRBJ2-2 | TRBV4-3 | TRBD2 | - | TGCGCCAGCAGCCAGACTAGCGGGGGGCCCTCCACCGGGGAGCTGTTTTTT | CASSQTSGGPSTGELFF
TRBJ1-1 | TRBV27 | TRBD1 | - | TGTGCCAGCAGTCTAATAGGACAGGGGTTCGCTGAAGCTTTCTTT | CASSLIGQGFAEAFF
TRBJ1-1 | TRBV6-5 | TRBD1 | - | TGTGCCAGCAGTCAACAGGGGACGAACACTGAAGCTTTCTTT | CASSQQGTNTEAFF
TRBJ2-3 | TRBV7-8 | TRBD2 | - | TGTGCCAGCAGCTTAGGGCGGGGGGCGGATACGCAGTATTTT | CASSLGRGADTQYF
TRBJ2-1 | TRBV9 | - | - | TGTGCCAGCAGCGTATTACAGGGTGAGGGCGAGCAGTTCTTC | CASSVLQGEGEQFF
TRBJ2-3 | TRBV12-5 | - | - | TGTGCTAGTGGTTTGGACTCGGGCACAGATACGCAGTATTTT | CASGLDSGTDTQYF
TRBJ2-1 | TRBV5-1 | TRBD2 | once | TGCGCCAGCAGCTTCCGTGGCGGGGGGTACGACAATGAGCAGTTCTTC | CASSFRGGGYDNEQFF
TRBJ2-5 | TRBV19 | TRBD1 | - | TGTGCCAGTAGTATCAGGGGGGAGACCCAGTACTTC | CASSIRGETQYF
TRBJ2-3 | TRBV27 | - | - | TGTGCCAGCAGTTTAAATCAGGCTAGCGGCACAGATACGCAGTATTTT | CASSLNQASGTDTQYF
TRBJ1-2 | TRBV5-4 | TRBD1 | - | TGTGCCAGCAGCTCCACCCAGGGGGCTGCCGATGGCTACACCTTC | CASSSTQGAADGYTF
TRBJ1-3 | TRBV29-1 | - | - | TGCAGCGTCGAGCCGGGTTCCGGAAACACCATATATTTT | CSVEPGSGNTIYF
TRBJ1-2 | TRBV2 | TRBD1 | - | TGTGCCAGCAGATTAGGACAGGGGATGGGAGGCTACACCTTC | CASRLGQGMGGYTF
TRBJ2-1 | TRBV24-1 | TRBD1 | - | TGTGCCACCAGTGATCCGAGGACAGGCGACTCCTACAATGAGCAGTTCTTC | CATSDPRTGDSYNEQFF
TRBJ2-7 | TRBV5-1 | - | - | TGCGCCAGCAGCCCAGCGACCGGATCCTACGAGCAGTACTTC | CASSPATGSYEQYF
TRBJ1-2 | TRBV9 | - | - | TGTGCCAGCAGCTCACGCTTCGGGATAGGCTATGGCTACACCTTC | CASSSRFGIGYGYTF
TRBJ1-1 | TRBV6-5 | TRBD1 | few | TGTGCCAGCAGCCAGACAGGGAGGAACACTGAAGCTTTCTTT | CASSQTGRNTEAFF
TRBJ1-5 | TRBV7-7 | - | - | TGTGCTAGCAGCTTAGCGCATGGGCCAAATCAACGCAATCAGCCCCAGCATTTT | CASSLAHGPNQRNQPQHF
TRBJ2-4 | TRBV7-9 | - | - | TGTGCCAGCAGCTTATTTCGGGAGGCCAAAAACATTCAGTACTTC | CASSLFREAKNIQYF
TRBJ1-3 | TRBV5-8 | - | - | TGTGCCAGCAGCTTAACCAGGGGATCAGGAAACACCATATATTTT | CASSLTRGSGNTIYF
TRBJ2-2 | TRBV9 | - | - | TGTGCCAGCAGCGAAAGACCGGGTCCAGCTCCCACCGGGGAGCTGTTTTTT | CASSERPGPAPTGELFF
TRBJ1-1 | TRBV5-1 | - | - | TGCGCCAGCAGCCTGGCCAGGGATTTCGCTGAAGCTTTCTTT | CASSLARDFAEAFF
TRBJ2-2 | TRBV3-1/TRBV3-2 | TRBD2 | - | TGTGCCAGCAGCCATTTCGGGGGGACCGACAACACCGGGGAGCTGTTTTTT | CASSHFGGTDNTGELFF
TRBJ1-5 | TRBV5-5 | TRBD1 | - | TGTGCCAGCAGCTTGGCCGGGACAGGGGTTGGCGGCAATCAGCCCCAGCATTTT | CASSLAGTGVGGNQPQHF
TRBJ1-5 | TRBV2 | - | many | TGTGCCAGCAGTGTTGAACGGGGGAATCAGCCCCAGCATTTT | CASSVERGNQPQHF
TRBJ1-4 | TRBV30 | - | - | TGTGCCTGGAGTGTACGACATGGCGAAAAACTGTTTTTT | CAWSVRHGEKLFF
TRBJ1-2 | TRBV4-1 | - | few | TGCGCCAGCAGCCCGAGACAGGTACATGGCTACACCTTC | CASSPRQVHGYTF
TRBJ2-1 | TRBV18 | TRBD1 | - | TGTGCCAGCTTTTTGACAGGGGGCCATGAGCAGTTCTTC | CASFLTGGHEQFF
TRBJ2-3 | TRBV24-1 | TRBD2 | - | TGTGCCACCAGTGATCCACTAGCGGGGGACACAGATACGCAGTATTTT | CATSDPLAGDTDTQYF
TRBJ2-7 | TRBV30 | - | - | TGTGCCTGGAGTAGTGGAGACAGGAGCTCCTACGAGCAGTACTTC | CAWSSGDRSSYEQYF
TRBJ1-6 | TRBV7-9 | TRBD1 | - | TGTGCCAGCAGCCCGGGGACAGATAATTCACCCCTCCACTTT | CASSPGTDNSPLHF
TRBJ2-1 | TRBV6-5 | TRBD1 | - | TGTGCCAGCAGTCGGACAGGAGTCTTGAACGAGCAGTTCTTC | CASSRTGVLNEQFF
TRBJ2-7 | TRBV5-1 | - | - | TGCGCCAGCAGCCACAGGGAAGGTTTCCCCTACGAGCAGTACTTC | CASSHREGFPYEQYF
TRBJ1-2 | TRBV30 | - | - | TGTGCCTGGAGTGTAGCGGGTCCCAACTATGGCTACACCTTC | CAWSVAGPNYGYTF
TRBJ2-6 | TRBV7-8 | TRBD2 | - | TGTGCCAGCAGTCTGACGGGGCATAGCGGGACTTACTCTGGGGCCAACGTCCTGACTTTC | CASSLTGHSGTYSGANVLTF
TRBJ1-2 | TRBV27 | - | few | TGTGCCAGCAGTTTATTCTCTACCCTGCGTGGAGGGAGTGAGTTATATGGCTACACCTTC | CASSLFSTLRGGSELYGYTF